This T cell receptor (beta chain) was sequenced in a study of human T cells and chemical hapten exposure. About the study: How much TCR each sample yielded varied, mostly because pooled library volumes differed slightly.

The germline V and J ends were trimmed by 4 bases and 3 bases, with 9 bases remaining between them. CDR3 length: 12 amino acids. The V gene's germline CDR1 is SQVTM and CDR2 ANQGSEA. Each cDNA molecule in the library carried unique molecular identifiers. In the original workflow: Sample TCR counts, which ranged from 23,224 to 690,600, had a median of roughly 96,000. TCRdb itself ran the RACE reads through MiXCR, one entry per CDR3 protein. Clone size and V and J calls follow TCRdb, not the original study. The sample has tens of thousands of distinct CDR3 sequences, 7.4% seen once. Time point noted: healthy volunteer bleed at 2 weeks. Total RNA was isolated from unfractionated whole blood. This clonotype has only a few counts. No antigen is known for it. Overall study results and limits: TCRs whose frequency exceeded 1 in 1000 remained the same following DPC sensitization.

The chain uses TRBV29-1 and TRBJ1-1; a possible D gene is TRBD1 (6 bases). The source is a human donor in good health. Some clones in this sample may be carry-over from other donors' samples. Sequenced: whole blood. For the CDR3, the DNA is TGCAGCGTTGGGACAGCACACACTGAAGCTTTCTTT. Protein: CSVGTAHTEAFF. Based on the CDR3 plus reference TRBV29-1 and TRBJ1-1, the full variable domain is SAVISQKPSRDICQRGTSLTIQCQVDSQVTMMFWYRQQPGQSLTLIATANQGSEATYESGFVIDKFPISRPNLTFSTLTVSNMSPEDSSIYLCSVGTAHTEAFFGQGTRLTVV.